A single sample is the source of the 27 T cell receptor beta chains below, sequenced in a study of blood T cell repertoires in COVID-19. Measured with immunoSEQ multiplex PCR; TCRdb has only the in-frame clones, and not every one. The sample consists of about 240,000 clones, about 86% of them appearing once. Sample: peripheral blood. These receptor sequences come from a woman aged 45 to 65 with COVID-19, enrolled during active disease.

This clone was detected a few times. The chain joins TRBV12-3 or TRBV12-4 to TRBJ2-3; D is unresolved. V lost 1 base, J lost 7 bases, and 9 bases lay in between. This CDR3 comprises 13 residues. CDR3 residues: CASSLGALYTQYF. The CDR3 bases are TGTGCCAGCAGTTTAGGGGCCCTTTATACGCAGTATTTT.

V is TRBV7-3 and J is TRBJ2-2, with TRBD1 identical over 10 bases. The CDR3 spans 18 residues. Germline V gene sequence: CDR1 SGHTA, CDR2 FQGTGA. Unmatched junction bases numbered 15, after V lost 5 bases and J lost 6 bases. Here the CDR3 reads CASSPFLTGTGVAGELFF. In DNA, the CDR3 is TGTGCCAGCAGCCCTTTCCTTACCGGGACAGGGGTGGCCGGGGAGCTGTTTTTT.

The chain recombines TRBV2 with TRBJ2-7; TRBD2 aligns across 12 bases. CDR1 SNHLY and CDR2 FYNNEI come from the germline V gene. The V and J ends lost 0 bases and 7 bases, in that order; junction bases with no gene match: 4. This CDR3 region has 15 residues. CDR3: CASSEALAGGREQYF. In DNA, the CDR3 is TGTGCCAGCAGTGAAGCACTAGCGGGGGGTAGGGAGCAGTACTTC.

The gene calls are TRBV29-1 and TRBJ2-1; tentatively, D is TRBD1 (6 bases). Trimming pared 5 bases from V and 7 bases from J, leaving 15 bases between. The CDR3 runs 13 residues. The germline V gene encodes CDR1 SQVTM and CDR2 ANQGSEA. Written as DNA, the CDR3 is TGCAGCGTTCCGAACAGGGCTCGAAATGAGCAGTTCTTC. The encoded protein is CSVPNRARNEQFF.

CDR3 nucleotides: TGTGCCAGCCCCCGCCGGGGGACTAGCGGGGGGGCGGAAGAGACCCAGTACTTC. Translating gives CASPRRGTSGGAEETQYF. The chain recombines TRBV21-1 with TRBJ2-5; the table's D call, TRBD2, was not checked against the DNA. TRBV21-1 is described as a pseudogene. The CDR3 is made up of 18 amino acids.

The chain has TRBV6-9 and TRBJ2-7; D gene uncertain. Germline CDR1 reads MNHGY; CDR2 reads SVAAGI. V was pared by 4 bases and J by 6 bases, with 7 bases between. CDR3 size: 11 residues. CDR3 sequence: CASSSGSEQYV. Written as DNA, the CDR3 is TGTGCCAGCAGTTCGGGTTCCGAGCAGTACGTC.

This chain connects TRBV27 to TRBJ2-3; tentatively, D is TRBD2 (6 bases). Germline-derived CDR1 and CDR2 are MNHEY and SMNVEV (reference sequence). The CDR3 extends over 14 amino acids. V was shortened by 6 bases and J by 5 bases, with 15 bases between the two germline ends. CDR3 sequence: CASSVRGTGDTQYF. Here the CDR3 DNA reads TGTGCCAGCAGCGTTCGGGGGACGGGAGATACGCAGTATTTT.

The chain has TRBV11-2 and TRBJ1-3, with D possibly TRBD1 on 6 matching bases. Trimming took off 1 base at V and 2 bases at J, with 9 bases between the two ends. CDR3 length: 15 residues. The germline V gene encodes CDR1 SGHAT and CDR2 FQNNGV. The CDR3 nucleotides are TGTGCCAGCAGCTTAGGAGGGGGTACTGGAAACACCATATATTTT. The encoded protein is CASSLGGGTGNTIYF.

This clone was seen once. This chain uses TRBV7-9 with TRBJ1-5; D remains unclear. The V end was cut by 1 base, the J end by 2 bases, with 9 bases between. This CDR3 comprises 15 residues. Looked up from germline, CDR1 is SEHNR and CDR2 is FQNEAQ (reference sequence). The CDR3 bases are TGTGCCAGCAGCTTAGACTCCGGAGGCAATCAGCCCCAGCATTTT. Its protein product is CASSLDSGGNQPQHF. The entire variable domain, with the rest obtained from reference TRBV7-9 and TRBJ1-5, is as follows: DTGVSQNPRHKITKRGQNVTFRCDPISEHNRLYWYRQTLGQGPEFLTYFQNEAQLEKSRLLSDRFSAERPKGSFSTLEIQRTEQGDSAMYLCASSLDSGGNQPQHFGDGTRLSIL.

V is TRBV14 and J is TRBJ2-3; 9 nucleotides line up with TRBD2. The junction had 10 bases not matched to a gene; V was cut back by 7 bases and J by 8 bases. The length of the CDR3 is 14 residues. Germline V gene lookup returns CDR1 SGHDN and CDR2 FVKESK. The CDR3 region is CASNPGGGARTQYF. CDR3 nucleotides: TGTGCCAGCAACCCGGGCGGGGGGGCCCGTACGCAGTATTTT.

This clone has only one observation. The chain carries TRBV28 and TRBJ1-5, with a weak D call TRBD1 (5 bases). The CDR3 length is 15 residues. V was cut by 5 bases and J by 2 bases, with 13 bases left in between. CDR1 MDHEN and CDR2 SYDVKM come from the germline V gene. CDR3 DNA: TGTGCCAGCAGTAAATTGGGAGGGGGCAATCAGCCCCAGCATTTT. Its translation is CASSKLGGGNQPQHF.

This clone was detected a few times. The rearrangement uses TRBV3-1 (or the pseudogene TRBV3-2) and TRBJ1-5; weak D call: TRBD1 (5 bases). V was cut by 1 base and J by 7 bases, with 14 bases left in between. This CDR3 is built from 15 residues. The germline V gene has CDR1 LGHDT and CDR2 YNNKEL (reference sequence). This chain's CDR3 is CASSQGWEGWQPQHF. The CDR3 bases are TGTGCCAGCAGCCAAGGTTGGGAGGGGTGGCAGCCCCAGCATTTT.

The J gene is TRBJ2-3, the V gene TRBV5-1; weak D call: TRBD2 (7 bases). The V and J ends lost 4 bases and 4 bases respectively, with 22 bases between them. The length of the CDR3 is 17 residues. Germline loops: CDR1 SGHRS, CDR2 YFSETQ. The CDR3 spells CASSNTPRGGASDTQYF. The DNA of the CDR3 is TGCGCCAGCAGCAACACTCCCCGCGGGGGCGCCTCAGATACGCAGTATTTT.

This clone was counted a single time. The chain has TRBV7-8 and TRBJ2-7; 10 bases fit TRBD1. Germline trimming cut 2 bases from V and 5 bases from J; bases unmatched to any gene: 6. Looked up from germline, CDR1 is SGHVS and CDR2 is FQNEAQ. CDR3 length equals 15 residues. The CDR3 spells CASSLRDRGYHEQYF. CDR3 DNA sequence: TGTGCCAGCAGCTTAAGGGACAGGGGATACCACGAGCAGTACTTC.

This clone was counted a few times. The J gene is TRBJ1-6, the V gene TRBV10-2; D is perhaps TRBD1 (5 bases). Per the germline V gene, CDR1 is WSHSY and CDR2 is SAAADI. The CDR3 has 14 residues. Trimming took 0 bases from V and 6 from J, leaving 6 bases between them. The CDR3 nucleotides are TGCGCCAGCAGTGAGTCAGACAGTAATTCACCCCTCCACTTT. Its translation is CASSESDSNSPLHF.

This clone was seen only once. The V call is TRBV7-2, the J call TRBJ1-2; tentatively, D is TRBD1 (6 bases). Trimming pared 5 bases from V and 5 bases from J, leaving 12 bases between. Per germline, CDR1 SGHTA and CDR2 FQGNSA. This CDR3 contains 13 residues. The CDR3 loop reads CASSEDSAYGYTF. The CDR3 bases are TGTGCCAGCAGCGAGGACAGCGCTTATGGCTACACCTTC.

The V gene is TRBV7-9, the J gene TRBJ2-7, with TRBD1 as a possible D gene (5 bases). Deletions cut 1 base from V and 4 bases from J, with 14 bases between. CDR3 size: 15 residues. The germline CDR1 and CDR2 sequences are SEHNR and FQNEAQ (reference sequence). CDR3 protein: CASSLVSTAAYEQYF. CDR3 DNA sequence: TGTGCCAGCAGCTTAGTTTCGACAGCCGCTTACGAGCAGTACTTC.

The chain has TRBV13 and TRBJ2-1; 12 bases match TRBD2. Trimming took 5 bases from V and 4 from J; bases not matched to a gene: 12. The germline V gene encodes CDR1 PRHDT and CDR2 FYEKMQ (reference sequence). CDR3 size: 18 residues. The CDR3 nucleotides are TGTGCCAGCAGCCCTTACGCGTCGACTAGCGGGGGTTACAATGAGCAGTTCTTC. This codes for CASSPYASTSGGYNEQFF.

This chain joins TRBV28 and TRBJ1-1; D is perhaps TRBD1 (6 bases). The CDR3 length is 15 residues. CDR1 MDHEN and CDR2 SYDVKM come from the germline V gene. Between the trimmed V and J ends, which lost 6 bases and 3 bases, there was a span of 17 bases. The CDR3 loop is CASSRQDGWDTEAFF. CDR3 nucleotide sequence: TGTGCCAGCAGCCGACAGGACGGGTGGGACACTGAAGCTTTCTTT.

This chain links TRBV5-4 with TRBJ2-7; 7 bases agree with TRBD1. The length of the CDR3 is 13 residues. Trimming cost V 4 bases and J 5 bases; bases outside gene matches: 6. Germline assignment: CDR1 SGHNT and CDR2 YYREEE (reference sequence). The CDR3: CASSPPTGNEQYV. The CDR3 DNA reads TGTGCCAGCAGCCCCCCGACAGGGAACGAGCAGTACGTC.

The chain uses TRBV3-1 (or the pseudogene TRBV3-2) and TRBJ2-3; 10 bases agree with TRBD1. This CDR3 is 15 amino acids long. Germline V lookup: CDR1 LGHDT, CDR2 YNNKEL (reference sequence). Trimming at V came to 8 bases and at J to 5 bases, leaving 10 bases not matched to a gene. The CDR3 protein is CASGLDRGLKDTQYF. The DNA for the CDR3 is TGTGCCAGCGGACTCGACAGGGGGCTAAAAGATACGCAGTATTTT.

J is TRBJ2-3 and V is TRBV4-1; TRBD1 is a possible D gene (6 bases). V dropped 3 bases and J dropped 3 bases, with 25 bases sitting between them. Germline V gives CDR1 MGHRA, CDR2 YSYEKL. The CDR3 length is 19 residues. CDR3 DNA sequence: TGCGCCAGCAGCCACCCCAAAGGCAGGCGTCAGGGGAGTACAGATACGCAGTATTTT. As protein: CASSHPKGRRQGSTDTQYF.

V is TRBV6-5 and J is TRBJ1-6; the match to TRBD1 covers 9 bases. V lost 4 bases, J lost 7 bases, and 2 bases stayed unmatched. CDR3 length: 14 residues. Germline V gene lookup returns CDR1 MNHEY and CDR2 SVGAGI. As DNA, the CDR3 is TGTGCCAGCAGTTGGGGACAGGGAAATTCACCCCTCCACTTT. Protein: CASSWGQGNSPLHF.

V is TRBV19 and J is TRBJ1-1, with TRBD1 matching 7 bases. V shed 1 base and J 0 bases; nucleotides not matched to a gene: 5. Germline values: CDR1 LNHDA, CDR2 SQIVND (reference sequence). The CDR3 runs 16 residues. The CDR3 nucleotides read TGTGCCAGTAGTATAGTGACAGGGATGATGAACACTGAAGCTTTCTTT. As protein: CASSIVTGMMNTEAFF.

The chain recombines TRBV12-5 with TRBJ1-1, with 7 bases identical to TRBD1. The CDR3 totals 13 residues. V trimming: 5 bases; J trimming: 8 bases; junction bases outside the gene matches: 8. Per the germline V gene, CDR1 is LGHNT and CDR2 is FRNRAP. The CDR3 DNA reads as TGTGCTAGTGGTCAAAGCGCAGGGGGAGAAGCTTTCTTT. Its translation is CASGQSAGGEAFF. The complete variable domain, with remaining parts taken from reference TRBV12-5 and TRBJ1-1, reads DARVTQTPRHKVTEMGQEVTMRCQPILGHNTVFWYRQTMMQGLELLAYFRNRAPLDDSGMPKDRFSAEMPDATLATLKIQPSEPRDSAVYFCASGQSAGGEAFFGQGTRLTVV.

This CDR3 is CASRGTGTPNTGELFF. CDR3 nucleotides: TGTGCCAGCAGAGGAACCGGGACACCGAACACCGGGGAGCTGTTTTTT. The V and J genes are TRBV25-1 and TRBJ2-2; D is possibly TRBD1 (6 bases). This CDR3 has 16 amino acids. Germline V gene data show CDR1 as MGHDK and CDR2 as SYGVNS. V lost 6 bases and J 0 bases, leaving 14 bases between the germline ends.

CDR3 sequence (DNA): TGTGCCAGCAGCGAAGGGGCTACTCGCAATGAGCAGTTCTTC. Encoded protein: CASSEGATRNEQFF. This sequence joins TRBV9 and TRBJ2-1, with D possibly being TRBD1 (5 bases). The CDR3 is 14 residues long. CDR1 is SGDLS and CDR2 is YYNGEE in the germline V gene. With 3 bases removed from V and 6 bases from J, the gap between germline ends came to 13 bases.